The T cell receptor (beta chain) described here comes from a study of shared clonotypes between healthy human individuals. At the level of the study: Every donor yielded three CD4 naive, three CD4 memory, two CD8 naive and one CD8 memory plate.

The study, taken as a whole, reports: Lower generation probabilities were found for non-shared clonotypes than for those shared by all four donors. What naive subsets generally showed was a larger estimated richness than memory subsets showed.

V was shortened by 5 bases and J by 4 bases, with 18 bases between the two germline ends. The CDR3 length is 16 residues. The germline CDR1 and CDR2 sequences are MDHEN and SYDVKM. In the case of this clone: Antigen: not known.

The assay used deep level. The data were produced by immunoSEQ multiplex PCR, yet TCRdb's version contains in-frame clones alone and is incomplete. The table records millions of clones, approximately 93% of them present only once. This clonotype originated in a man between 18 and 35 years old in good health. Some clones in this sample may be carry-over from other donors' samples. Sequenced input: naive CD4+ T cells from PBMCs. Subset: CD45RA+ positively selected. The rearrangement links TRBV28 to TRBJ2-1; D might be TRBD2 (6 bases). The CDR3 nucleotides read TGTGCCAGCAGTCCATCCGGGACTGAAAAATACAATGAGCAGTTCTTC. It yields the protein CASSPSGTEKYNEQFF. Filled out from reference TRBV28 and TRBJ2-1, the complete variable domain reads DVKVTQSSRYLVKRTGEKVFLECVQDMDHENMFWYRQDPGLGLRLIYFSYDVKMKEKGDIPEGYSVSREKKERFSLILESASTNQTSMYLCASSPSGTEKYNEQFFGPGTRLTVL.